Sequencing of this TCR beta chain was carried out in a study of shared clonotypes between healthy human individuals (TCRdb year 2020). For context, the study as a whole: Three men and two women, aged 18 to 49 years, made up the cohort. For each donor, CD4 naive and CD4 memory were each run on three plates, CD8 naive on two plates, and CD8 memory on one plate. Each donor's leukapheresis produced roughly between roughly 0.94 and 9.5 billion PBMCs. Blood TCR repertoires of about 5 healthy adults were deeply sequenced to estimate repertoire size and the extent of clonotype sharing between individuals. To increase sequencing depth and limit assay-specific biases, different laboratories used diverse techniques to prepare libraries and sequence TCR repertoires.

Beyond this particular receptor, the publication reports: Sampling was limited to blood, and TCR repertoires in tissue likely differ from TCR repertoires in blood. Naive subsets generally had larger estimated clonotype richness than memory subsets. Higher generation probabilities were observed for clonotypes shared by all four sorted-subset donors than for non-shared clonotypes. The genetic and exposure-history diversity represented was limited by the small number of donors. Rarefaction of sorted-subset datasets indicated incomplete sequencing despite the large sequencing depth. Based on pairwise subsampling, the degree of clonotype sharing among donors was expected to be affected by sequencing depth. About 5% of naive CD4, 3.5% of naive CD8, about 2.5% of memory CD4, and more than 0.35% of memory CD8 clonotypes were shared across several donors.

A remark on this clone: No cognate antigen has been identified for it. No per-base quality is available; no much larger clone lies one base away.

As encoded in the germline V gene, CDR1 is MGHRA while CDR2 is YSYEKL. The CDR3 measures 15 amino acids from cysteine to phenylalanine. Of the read, only the CDR3 DNA is kept; its 45 bases are in frame from base 1. Relative to germline, V is missing 1 base and J is missing 5 bases, with 6 bases of the junction outside any gene match. The donors were healthy, HIV-negative adults who had no recently reported acute infections or vaccinations. Every donor was a Caucasian adult residing in Nashville, Tennessee, USA. CD4+ T cells were enriched through magnetic negative selection, after which naive cells were positively selected on CD45RA and the remaining negative fraction served as the memory subset. Blood was collected by leukapheresis, and PBMCs were isolated by Ficoll-Histopaque density gradient centrifugation and then cryopreserved in liquid nitrogen vapor phase. Analytical flow cytometry was used to check the purity and quantity of every magnetically sorted T cell population. From each sorted fraction, genomic DNA was isolated and quantified by UV absorbance on a Nanodrop 2000c.

Using the deep immunoSEQ assay, multiplex PCR amplified TCR CDR3 regions from genomic DNA. For each cell subset, the extracted genomic DNA was distributed evenly across all wells of several immunoSEQ 96-well plates, and each plate served as one replicate. Each replicate PCR for sorted subsets received around 210 ng genomic DNA, equal to about 30,000 T cell genomes. The purified libraries were quantified using a Qubit 3.0 fluorometer, sized with a Bioanalyzer 2100, and then quantified again using the KAPA Library Quantification kit. A separate single-read 150-cycle Illumina NextSeq 550 flow cell was used to sequence each immunoSEQ 96-well plate. Turning to the authors' computational methods: Because only junctional sequences without quality scores were contained in the immunoSEQ output, filtering matching that applied to full-length reads could not be performed. To assign V/J genes and CDR3, sequences were annotated against IMGT germline references using PyIR, a Python wrapper for IgBLAST v1.9. Reads were filtered out if the reads had weak V/J assignments (E-value above 1e-6), no CDR3, stop codons, out-of-frame junctions, or ambiguous translated residues. A V3J clonotype was defined by an identical inferred V gene, J gene, and CDR3 amino acid sequence. The percentage overlap between two repertoires was calculated by dividing the number of shared unique clonotypes by the size of the smaller repertoire. Three approaches were used to assess repertoire richness: RTK rarefaction, the Chao1 estimator, and Recon v2.1 estimates of unobserved clonotypes. For all TCRbeta clonotypes obtained by the gDNA method from a handful of donors, generation probabilities were computed with OLGA. TCRdb provides this immuneACCESS table in a form limited to in-frame rearrangements. Some clones are lacking; in checked studies, under half of them reflect an unresolved V gene, and why the rest are absent is not known. The D gene and trimming were derived from the DNA, and the V and J assignments and clone size from that table. Recorded for this sample are under 2.5 million clones; 85% to 95% of them occurred a single time. Of the sample, about 0.36% falls within the top ten clones.

The rearrangement joined TRBV4-1 to TRBJ2-5, with 8 bases aligning to TRBD2. Sequenced input: naive CD4+ T cells from PBMCs. This sample's cell subset or site label indicates: CD45RA+ positively selected. This TCR was sampled from a man between 18 and 29 years old in good health. Some clones in this sample may be carry-over from other donors' samples. The CDR3 is CASSQAPGGWETQYF. The DNA sequence reads TGCGCCAGCAGCCAAGCCCCGGGGGGGTGGGAGACCCAGTACTTC.